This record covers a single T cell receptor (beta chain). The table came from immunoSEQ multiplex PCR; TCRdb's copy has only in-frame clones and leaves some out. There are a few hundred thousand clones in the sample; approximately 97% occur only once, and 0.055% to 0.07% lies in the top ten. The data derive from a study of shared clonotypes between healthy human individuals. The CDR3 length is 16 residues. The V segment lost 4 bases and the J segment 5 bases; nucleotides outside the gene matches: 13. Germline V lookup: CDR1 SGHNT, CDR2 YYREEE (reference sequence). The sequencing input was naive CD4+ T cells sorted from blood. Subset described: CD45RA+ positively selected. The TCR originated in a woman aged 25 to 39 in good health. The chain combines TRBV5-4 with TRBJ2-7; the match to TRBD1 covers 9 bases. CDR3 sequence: CASSPDSGTGIHEQYF. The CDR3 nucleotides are TGTGCCAGCAGCCCCGACTCGGGGACAGGGATCCACGAGCAGTACTTC.